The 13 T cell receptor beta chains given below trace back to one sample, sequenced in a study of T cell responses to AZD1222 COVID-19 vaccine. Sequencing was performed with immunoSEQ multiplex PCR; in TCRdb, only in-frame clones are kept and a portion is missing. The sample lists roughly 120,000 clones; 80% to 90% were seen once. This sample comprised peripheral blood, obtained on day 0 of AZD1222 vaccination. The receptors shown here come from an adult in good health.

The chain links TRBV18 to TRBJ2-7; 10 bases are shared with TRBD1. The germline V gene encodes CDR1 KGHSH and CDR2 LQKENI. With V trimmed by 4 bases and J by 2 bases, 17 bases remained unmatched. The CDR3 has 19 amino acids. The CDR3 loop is CASSLGDRGPPKGPYEQYF. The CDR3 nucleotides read TGTGCCAGCTCACTTGGGGACAGGGGACCTCCCAAGGGGCCCTACGAGCAGTACTTC.

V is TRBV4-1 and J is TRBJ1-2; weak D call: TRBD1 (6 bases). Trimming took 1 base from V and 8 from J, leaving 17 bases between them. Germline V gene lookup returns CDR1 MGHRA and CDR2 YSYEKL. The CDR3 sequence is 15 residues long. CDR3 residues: CASSQVGARDRGYTF. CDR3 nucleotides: TGCGCCAGCAGCCAAGTGGGGGCAAGGGACCGAGGCTACACCTTC.

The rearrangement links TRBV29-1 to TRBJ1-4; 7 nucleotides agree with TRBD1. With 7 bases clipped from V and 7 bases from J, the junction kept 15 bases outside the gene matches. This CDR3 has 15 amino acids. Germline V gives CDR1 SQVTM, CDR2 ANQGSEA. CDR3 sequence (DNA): TGCAGCGCCCGACAGGGAGGTAGCGGCCCTGAAAAACTGTTTTTT. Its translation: CSARQGGSGPEKLFF.

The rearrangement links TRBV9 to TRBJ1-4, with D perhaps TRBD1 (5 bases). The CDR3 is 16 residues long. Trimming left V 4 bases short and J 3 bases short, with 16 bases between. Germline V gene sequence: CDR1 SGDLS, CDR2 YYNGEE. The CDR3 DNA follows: TGTGCCAGCAGCCCCCGCAGGGAAGTGGCTAATGAAAAACTGTTTTTT. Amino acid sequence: CASSPRREVANEKLFF.

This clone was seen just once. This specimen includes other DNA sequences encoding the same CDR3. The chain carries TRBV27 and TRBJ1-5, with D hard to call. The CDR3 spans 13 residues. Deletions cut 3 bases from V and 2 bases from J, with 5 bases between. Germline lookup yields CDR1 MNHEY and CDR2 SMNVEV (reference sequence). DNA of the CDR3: TGTGCCAGCAGTTTTAGCGGCAATCAGCCCCAGCATTTT. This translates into CASSFSGNQPQHF.

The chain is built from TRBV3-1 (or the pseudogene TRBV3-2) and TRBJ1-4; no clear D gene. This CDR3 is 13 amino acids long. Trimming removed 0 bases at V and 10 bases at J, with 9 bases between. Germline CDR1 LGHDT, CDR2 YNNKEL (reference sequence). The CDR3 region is CASSQDGRGKLFF. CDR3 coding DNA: TGTGCCAGCAGCCAAGATGGGCGTGGAAAACTGTTTTTT.

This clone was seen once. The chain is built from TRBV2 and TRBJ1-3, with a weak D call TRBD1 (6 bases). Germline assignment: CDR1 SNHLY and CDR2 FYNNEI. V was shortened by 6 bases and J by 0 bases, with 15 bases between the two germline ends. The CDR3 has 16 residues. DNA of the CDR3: TGTGCCAGCAGCCTTCAGGGACAAGTCTCTGGAAACACCATATATTTT. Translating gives CASSLQGQVSGNTIYF.

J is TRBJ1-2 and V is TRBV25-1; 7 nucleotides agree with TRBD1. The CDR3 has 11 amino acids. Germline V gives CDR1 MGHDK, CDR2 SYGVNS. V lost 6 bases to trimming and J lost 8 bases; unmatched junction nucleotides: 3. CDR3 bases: TGTGCCAGCAGCGACAGGGTCGGCTACACCTTC. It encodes CASSDRVGYTF.

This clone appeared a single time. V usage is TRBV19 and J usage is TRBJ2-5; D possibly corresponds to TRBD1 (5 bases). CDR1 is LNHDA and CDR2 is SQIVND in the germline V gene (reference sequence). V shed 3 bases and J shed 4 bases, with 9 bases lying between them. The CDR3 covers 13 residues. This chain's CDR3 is CASSMVGRETQYF. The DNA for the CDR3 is TGTGCCAGTAGTATGGTGGGGCGAGAGACCCAGTACTTC.

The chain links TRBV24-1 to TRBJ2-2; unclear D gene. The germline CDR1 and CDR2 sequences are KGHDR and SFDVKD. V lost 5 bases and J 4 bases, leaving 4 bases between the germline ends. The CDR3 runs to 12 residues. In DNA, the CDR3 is TGTGCCACCAGTGGGAGCACCGGGGAGCTGTTTTTT. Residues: CATSGSTGELFF.

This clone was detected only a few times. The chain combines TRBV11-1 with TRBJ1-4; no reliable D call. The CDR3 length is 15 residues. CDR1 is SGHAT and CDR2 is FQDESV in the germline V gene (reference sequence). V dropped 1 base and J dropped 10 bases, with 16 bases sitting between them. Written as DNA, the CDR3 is TGTGCCAGCAGCTTAGAGCGGAGCGAGGGTGGAAAACTGTTTTTT. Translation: CASSLERSEGGKLFF.

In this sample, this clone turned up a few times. CDR3 sequence: CASSIRRANVLTF. CDR3 DNA sequence: TGTGCCAGCAGCATCCGGAGGGCCAACGTCCTGACTTTC. This sequence joins TRBV12-3 or TRBV12-4 and TRBJ2-6; no definite D call. V was trimmed by 6 bases and J by 5 bases, leaving 8 bases between them. The CDR3 has 13 amino acids.

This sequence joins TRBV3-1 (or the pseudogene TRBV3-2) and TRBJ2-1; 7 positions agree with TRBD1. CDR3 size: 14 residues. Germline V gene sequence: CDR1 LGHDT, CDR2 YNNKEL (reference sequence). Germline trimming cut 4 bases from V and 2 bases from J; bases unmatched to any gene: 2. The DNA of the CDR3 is TGTGCCAGCAGCCCGCAGGGGGCCTACAATGAGCAGTTCTTC. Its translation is CASSPQGAYNEQFF.